The clone carrying this TCR beta chain was found once. The PCR employed 60 Vbeta primers together with 13 Jbeta primers. The method was immunoSEQ multiplex PCR; TCRdb's version includes in-frame clones alone and lacks a portion of them. The data show 65,000 to 80,000 clones, with roughly 80% seen just once and about 22% held by the top ten. This sample was included in a study of cytomegalovirus exposure and HLA in healthy donors. The CDR3 contains 14 residues. Germline loops: CDR1 SEHNR, CDR2 FQNEAQ (reference sequence). J was trimmed by 5 bases and V by 3 bases; bases with no gene match: 2. This clonotype originated in a woman between 35 and 50 years old in good health and CMV-seropositive. The chain joins TRBV7-9 to TRBJ2-1, with 9 bases fitting TRBD2. What was sequenced was PBMCs. The CDR3 here is CASSFSGGNNEQFF. CDR3 in DNA: TGTGCCAGCAGCTTTAGCGGGGGAAACAATGAGCAGTTCTTC.